The clone carrying this T cell receptor beta chain was detected only a few times. Its specificity is unknown. These data come from a study of cytomegalovirus exposure and HLA in healthy donors. Study-wide results and caveats: Near-uniform donor sequencing depth was presumed by presence/absence analyses. Most observed TCR sequences were rare, whereas some public TCRs were detected in many donors. Later analysis revealed greater clonal expansion in HLA-associated TCR beta chains than in equally common others. Altogether, 164 TCR beta chains were recorded as cytomegalovirus-associated.

This CDR3 contains 17 residues. Germline CDR1 is MNHNS and CDR2 is SASEGT. Losses at the gene ends were 1 base for V and 8 bases for J; bases not matched to a gene: 13. The PCR had 60 Vbeta and 13 Jbeta primers. Clones were read by immunoSEQ multiplex PCR, and TCRdb kept only the in-frame ones, dropping some. The table includes approximately 100,000 clones, about 79% detected once. This rearrangement joins TRBV6-1 to TRBJ1-2; 10 positions agree with TRBD1. The TCR sequence derives from a man aged 50 to 59 in good health and CMV-seropositive. The sequenced material came from PBMCs. The CDR3 sequence is CASSEGPGTGVMRGYTF. In DNA, the CDR3 is TGTGCCAGCAGTGAAGGCCCCGGGACAGGGGTGATGAGGGGCTACACCTTC.